What follows are 8 T cell receptor beta chains derived from one specimen sequenced in a study of Graves' ophthalmopathy and Graves' hyperthyroidism. Amplification from RNA transcripts yielded the TCR beta CDR3 regions. HTBI primers were used in a first-round RT-PCR, which preceded a second-round multiplex PCR. TCRdb reprocessed the multiplex PCR reads with MiXCR, giving one entry per CDR3 protein. Altogether around 660,000 distinct CDR3 sequences are present, about two fifths being singletons, with the ten largest covering around 3.3%. Sequencing was performed on peripheral blood. The source is an adult man with Graves' ophthalmopathy.

This clonotype was counted at least ten times. This chain uses TRBV6-5 with TRBJ1-1; D call uncertain. The CDR3 length is 13 residues. V lost 6 bases and J lost 1, with 9 bases in between. Germline-derived CDR1 and CDR2 are MNHEY and SVGAGI. The CDR3 nucleotides are TGTGCCAGCAGCCCTAACAGGAACACTGAAGCTTTCTTT. Residues: CASSPNRNTEAFF.

This clonotype came up many times. The chain combines TRBV7-9 with TRBJ1-1; TRBD1 matches 8 bases. The CDR3 sequence is 13 residues long. Trimming removed 10 bases from V and 0 bases from J; junction bases left unmatched: 4. Germline V lookup: CDR1 SEHNR, CDR2 FQNEAQ (reference sequence). CDR3 sequence (DNA): TGTGCCACTCGGACAGGGCTGAACACTGAAGCTTTCTTT. Its translation is CATRTGLNTEAFF.

The J gene is TRBJ1-2, the V gene TRBV30; D is perhaps TRBD1 (6 bases). Looked up from germline, CDR1 is GTSNPN and CDR2 is SVGIG (reference sequence). The CDR3 is made up of 13 amino acids. The germline V and J ends were trimmed by 0 bases and 4 bases, with 9 bases remaining between them. In DNA, the CDR3 is TGTGCCTGGAGTGTGGTCAGGGGCTATGGCTACACCTTC. Its protein product is CAWSVVRGYGYTF.

This clonotype appeared a few times. V and J are TRBV4-1 and TRBJ1-4; D is unclear. The ends were cut back, 3 bases at V and 0 bases at J, with 8 bases in the middle. CDR1 and CDR2 from the germline V gene are MGHRA and YSYEKL. CDR3 size: 15 residues. The CDR3: CASSHDGATNEKLFF. DNA for the CDR3: TGCGCCAGCAGCCACGACGGGGCAACTAATGAAAAACTGTTTTTT.

V is TRBV28 and J is TRBJ1-5; D call uncertain. This CDR3 has 11 amino acids. V was shortened by 8 bases and J by 3 bases, with 5 bases between the two germline ends. Germline V gene data show CDR1 as MDHEN and CDR2 as SYDVKM. CDR3 residues: CASAANQPQHF. The CDR3, as DNA: TGTGCCAGCGCCGCCAATCAGCCCCAGCATTTT. The full variable domain, in which reference TRBV28 and TRBJ1-5 provide the parts outside the CDR3, is DVKVTQSSRYLVKRTGEKVFLECVQDMDHENMFWYRQDPGLGLRLIYFSYDVKMKEKGDIPEGYSVSREKKERFSLILESASTNQTSMYLCASAANQPQHFGDGTRLSIL.

About this clonotype: This may stem from a read error, because a much larger clone lies one nucleotide away. The chain joins TRBV10-3 to TRBJ1-3; D uncertain. There are 9 residues in the CDR3. V was pared by 7 bases and J by 7 bases, with 2 bases between. Per germline, CDR1 ENHRY and CDR2 SYGVKD. CDR3 residues: CAIINTIYF. The CDR3 DNA follows: TGTGCCATCATCAACACCATATATTTT.

This chain links TRBV24-1 with TRBJ2-1; TRBD1 aligns across 9 bases. Germline-derived CDR1 and CDR2 are KGHDR and SFDVKD. The CDR3 runs to 16 residues. Trimming at V came to 3 bases and at J to 5 bases, leaving 7 bases not matched to a gene. This chain's CDR3 is CATSDAGQGKDNEQFF. As DNA, the CDR3 is TGTGCCACCAGTGATGCAGGACAGGGGAAGGACAATGAGCAGTTCTTC.

This chain joins TRBV10-3 and TRBJ1-5, with 8 bases that match TRBD1. CDR1 is ENHRY, CDR2 SYGVKD, per germline. The CDR3 has 14 residues. After removal of 3 bases from V and 11 bases from J, the junction contained 9 bases not matched to a gene. Here the CDR3 reads CAISDGTGETSQHF. Written as DNA, the CDR3 is TGTGCCATCAGTGATGGGACAGGTGAAACGTCCCAGCATTTT.